A selection of T cell receptor beta chains follows, all from one sample in a study of T cells expressing NK-cell markers. For each CDR3 protein, TCRdb gives one entry from its re-call of the 5' RACE reads, without DNA. The sample is made up of 350,000 to 450,000 distinct CDR3 sequences, and the top ten hold about 5.2% of it. Sequenced: blood T cells: a sorted CD56 or NKG2C T cell subset, CD4+ or CD8+ T cells, or bulk PBMC T cells (not recorded which). The source of these receptors is a man aged 18-69 years in good health. The CDR3 runs from the conserved cysteine through the conserved F or W. Fields, in order: J gene, V gene, CDR3 protein.

J gene: TRBJ2-1; V gene: TRBV18; CDR3 protein: CASSMRGSSYNEQFF
J gene: TRBJ2-1; V gene: TRBV12-3/TRBV12-4; CDR3 protein: CASRLSGGNEQFF
J gene: TRBJ2-5; V gene: TRBV5-1; CDR3 protein: CASSLVVGASLGVQYF
J gene: TRBJ2-7; V gene: TRBV24-1; CDR3 protein: CATSTSGGPKYEQYF
J gene: TRBJ2-3; V gene: TRBV20-1; CDR3 protein: CSASRGPSSTDTQYF
J gene: TRBJ2-3; V gene: TRBV6-1; CDR3 protein: CASSQRGATSTDTQYF
J gene: TRBJ1-2; V gene: TRBV27; CDR3 protein: CASSNRRAYGYTF
J gene: TRBJ2-6; V gene: TRBV7-8; CDR3 protein: CASSSTTGSGANVLTF
J gene: TRBJ2-7; V gene: TRBV12-3/TRBV12-4; CDR3 protein: CASSLGPWGKAHEQYF
J gene: TRBJ2-3; V gene: TRBV3-1; CDR3 protein: CASQSLPADTQYF
J gene: TRBJ2-1; V gene: TRBV20-1; CDR3 protein: CSARAVIAGGLAYNEQFF
J gene: TRBJ2-6; V gene: TRBV19; CDR3 protein: CASSTFFGSGANVLTF
J gene: TRBJ2-3; V gene: TRBV5-5; CDR3 protein: CASSPNRGVATDTQYF
J gene: TRBJ1-6; V gene: TRBV12-3/TRBV12-4; CDR3 protein: CASRTGERNSPLHF
J gene: TRBJ1-5; V gene: TRBV28; CDR3 protein: CASTGGLQPQHF
J gene: TRBJ1-2; V gene: TRBV5-1; CDR3 protein: CASSPTPTGTYGYTF
J gene: TRBJ1-5; V gene: TRBV6-1; CDR3 protein: CASSDPQGSQPQHF
J gene: TRBJ2-3; V gene: TRBV12-3/TRBV12-4; CDR3 protein: CASSLIPGGGSDTQYF
J gene: TRBJ2-5; V gene: TRBV12-3/TRBV12-4; CDR3 protein: CASSPVYGQETQYF
J gene: TRBJ2-1; V gene: TRBV10-3; CDR3 protein: CAISESGNEQFF
J gene: TRBJ1-2; V gene: TRBV6-1; CDR3 protein: CASRSMDTGRGGYTF
J gene: TRBJ2-5; V gene: TRBV12-3/TRBV12-4; CDR3 protein: CASSLYLRETQYF
J gene: TRBJ2-4; V gene: TRBV27; CDR3 protein: CASSSPQNIQYF
J gene: TRBJ1-5; V gene: TRBV21-1; CDR3 protein: CAPQGGNQPQHF
J gene: TRBJ2-3; V gene: TRBV4-2; CDR3 protein: CASSQGDSRDTQYF
J gene: TRBJ2-3; V gene: TRBV18; CDR3 protein: CASSPPTDRDTQYF
J gene: TRBJ2-3; V gene: TRBV27; CDR3 protein: CASSPGGGYTDTQYF
J gene: TRBJ2-5; V gene: TRBV18; CDR3 protein: CASSPGMGGETQYF
J gene: TRBJ1-6; V gene: TRBV13; CDR3 protein: CASSLFTGAGSYNSPLHF
J gene: TRBJ1-3; V gene: TRBV6-5; CDR3 protein: CASSYWGLDSGNTIYF
J gene: TRBJ2-1; V gene: TRBV5-1; CDR3 protein: CASSVNTADYNEQFF
J gene: TRBJ1-1; V gene: TRBV7-8; CDR3 protein: CASSLTGGATEAFF
J gene: TRBJ2-5; V gene: TRBV7-8; CDR3 protein: CASSLLSGVYQETQYF
J gene: TRBJ2-3; V gene: TRBV5-1; CDR3 protein: CASSSRLAGERTDTQYF
J gene: TRBJ1-6; V gene: TRBV28; CDR3 protein: CASSLWSYNSPLHF
J gene: TRBJ2-3; V gene: TRBV5-1; CDR3 protein: CASSLPGTSGGSSDTQYF
J gene: TRBJ2-1; V gene: TRBV29-1; CDR3 protein: CSGRRKSSYNEQFF
J gene: TRBJ2-1; V gene: TRBV7-2; CDR3 protein: CASSNRGERYNEQFF
J gene: TRBJ1-3; V gene: TRBV6-5; CDR3 protein: CASSYSQPNSGNTIYF
J gene: TRBJ1-3; V gene: TRBV11-2; CDR3 protein: CASSLEGPVGTIYF
J gene: TRBJ2-2; V gene: TRBV20-1; CDR3 protein: CSARDLLGANTGELFF
J gene: TRBJ2-5; V gene: TRBV5-6; CDR3 protein: CASSPPGAHQETQYF
J gene: TRBJ1-1; V gene: TRBV5-1; CDR3 protein: CASSYRGQETEAFF
J gene: TRBJ2-4; V gene: TRBV6-1; CDR3 protein: CASSSQGARNIQYF
J gene: TRBJ2-3; V gene: TRBV3-1; CDR3 protein: CASSPRFSGISTDTQYF
J gene: TRBJ2-7; V gene: TRBV5-1; CDR3 protein: CASSQGTGSSTRQYF
J gene: TRBJ2-3; V gene: TRBV29-1; CDR3 protein: CSTQGVLVGTQYF
J gene: TRBJ2-3; V gene: TRBV12-3/TRBV12-4; CDR3 protein: CASSRHHRGTDTQYF
J gene: TRBJ1-1; V gene: TRBV3-1; CDR3 protein: CASRTSSRGTEAFF
J gene: TRBJ2-7; V gene: TRBV28; CDR3 protein: CASSEKSRTWQYF
J gene: TRBJ1-2; V gene: TRBV5-6; CDR3 protein: CASSTRGRTYGYTF
J gene: TRBJ2-5; V gene: TRBV29-1; CDR3 protein: CSVLPGLGGETQYF
J gene: TRBJ2-6; V gene: TRBV20-1; CDR3 protein: CSALPILANVLTF
J gene: TRBJ2-5; V gene: TRBV18; CDR3 protein: CASSPPGGGMETQYF
J gene: TRBJ2-1; V gene: TRBV3-1; CDR3 protein: CASSQESTKIVAAQFF
J gene: TRBJ1-2; V gene: TRBV7-9; CDR3 protein: CAAGGRDGYTF
J gene: TRBJ2-2; V gene: TRBV12-3/TRBV12-4; CDR3 protein: CASSTGTSYTGELFF